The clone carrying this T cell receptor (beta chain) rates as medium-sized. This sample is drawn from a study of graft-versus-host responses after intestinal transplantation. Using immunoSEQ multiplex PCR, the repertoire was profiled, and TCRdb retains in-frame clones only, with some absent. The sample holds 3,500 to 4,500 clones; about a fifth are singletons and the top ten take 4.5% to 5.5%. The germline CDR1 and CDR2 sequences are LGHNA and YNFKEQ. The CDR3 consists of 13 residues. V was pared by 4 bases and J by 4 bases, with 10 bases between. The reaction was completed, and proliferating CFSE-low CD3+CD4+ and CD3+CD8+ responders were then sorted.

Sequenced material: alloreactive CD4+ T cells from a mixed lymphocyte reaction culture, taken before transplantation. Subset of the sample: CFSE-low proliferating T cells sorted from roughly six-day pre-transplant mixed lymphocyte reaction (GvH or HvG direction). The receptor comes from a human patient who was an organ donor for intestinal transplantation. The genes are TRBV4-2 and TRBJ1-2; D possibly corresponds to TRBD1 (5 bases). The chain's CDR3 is CASSPQVPYGYTF. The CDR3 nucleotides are TGTGCCAGCAGCCCACAGGTTCCCTATGGCTACACCTTC.